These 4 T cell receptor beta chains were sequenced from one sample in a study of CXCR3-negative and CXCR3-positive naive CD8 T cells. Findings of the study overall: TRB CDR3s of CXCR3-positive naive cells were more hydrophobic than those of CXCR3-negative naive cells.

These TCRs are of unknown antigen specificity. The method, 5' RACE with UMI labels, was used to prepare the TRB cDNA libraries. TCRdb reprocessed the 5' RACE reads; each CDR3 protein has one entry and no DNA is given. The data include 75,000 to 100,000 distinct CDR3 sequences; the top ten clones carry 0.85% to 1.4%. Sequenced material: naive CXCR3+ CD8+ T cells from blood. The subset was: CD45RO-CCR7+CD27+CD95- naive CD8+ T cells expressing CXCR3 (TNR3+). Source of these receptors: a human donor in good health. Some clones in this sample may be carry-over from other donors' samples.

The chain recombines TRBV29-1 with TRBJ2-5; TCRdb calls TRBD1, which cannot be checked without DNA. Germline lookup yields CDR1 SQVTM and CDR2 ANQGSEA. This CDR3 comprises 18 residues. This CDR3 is CSVVALPPTTRGRETQYF.

CDR3 in amino acids: CSVEDPNGTGELFF. The V gene is TRBV29-1, the J gene TRBJ2-2. From germline, CDR1 is SQVTM and CDR2 ANQGSEA. The CDR3 length is 14 residues.

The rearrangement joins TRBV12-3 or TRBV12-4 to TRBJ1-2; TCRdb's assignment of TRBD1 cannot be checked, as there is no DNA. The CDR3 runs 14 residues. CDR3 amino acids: CASSQQGQNYGYTF.

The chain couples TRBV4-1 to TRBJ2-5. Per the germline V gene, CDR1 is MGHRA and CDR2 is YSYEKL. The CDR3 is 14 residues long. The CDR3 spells CASSQDSRKETQYF.